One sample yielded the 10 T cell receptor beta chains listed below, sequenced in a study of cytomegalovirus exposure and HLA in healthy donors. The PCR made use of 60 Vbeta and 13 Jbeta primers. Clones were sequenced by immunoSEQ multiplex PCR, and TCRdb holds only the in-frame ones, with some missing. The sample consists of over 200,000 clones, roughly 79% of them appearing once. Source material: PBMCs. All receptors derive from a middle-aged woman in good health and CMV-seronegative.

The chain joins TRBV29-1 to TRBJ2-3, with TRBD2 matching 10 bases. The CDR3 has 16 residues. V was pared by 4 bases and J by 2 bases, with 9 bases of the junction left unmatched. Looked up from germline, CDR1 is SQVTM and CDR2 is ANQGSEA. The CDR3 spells CSVGGLAGGSTDTQYF. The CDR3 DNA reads TGCAGCGTTGGAGGATTAGCGGGGGGCTCCACAGATACGCAGTATTTT.

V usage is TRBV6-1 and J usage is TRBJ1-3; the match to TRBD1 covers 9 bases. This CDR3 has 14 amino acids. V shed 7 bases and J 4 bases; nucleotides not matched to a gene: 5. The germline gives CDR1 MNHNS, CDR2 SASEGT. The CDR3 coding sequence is TGTGCCAGCACGGGACAGGGAGGCGGAAACACCATATATTTT. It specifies CASTGQGGGNTIYF.

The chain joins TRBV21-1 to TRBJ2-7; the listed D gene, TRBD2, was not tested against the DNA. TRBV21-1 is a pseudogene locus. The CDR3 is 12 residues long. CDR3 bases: TGTGCCAGCAGCCCCCGTAAAAACGAGCAGTACTTC. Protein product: CASSPRKNEQYF.

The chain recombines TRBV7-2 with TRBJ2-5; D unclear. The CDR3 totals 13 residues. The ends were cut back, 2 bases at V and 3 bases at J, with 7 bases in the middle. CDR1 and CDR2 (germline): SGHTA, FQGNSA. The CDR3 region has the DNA TGTGCCAGCAGCTTAAACTTAGAAGAGACCCAGTACTTC. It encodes CASSLNLEETQYF. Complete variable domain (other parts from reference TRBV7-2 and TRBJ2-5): GAGVSQSPSNKVTEKGKDVELRCDPISGHTALYWYRQSLGQGLEFLIYFQGNSAPDKSGLPSDRFSAERTGGSVSTLTIQRTQQEDSAVYLCASSLNLEETQYFGPGTRLLVL.

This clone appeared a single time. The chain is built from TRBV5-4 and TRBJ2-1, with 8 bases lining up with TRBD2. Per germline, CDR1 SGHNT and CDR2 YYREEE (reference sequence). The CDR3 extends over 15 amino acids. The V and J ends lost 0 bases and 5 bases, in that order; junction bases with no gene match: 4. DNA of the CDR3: TGTGCCAGCAGCTTGGACACTAGCGGAGACAATGAGCAGTTCTTC. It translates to CASSLDTSGDNEQFF.

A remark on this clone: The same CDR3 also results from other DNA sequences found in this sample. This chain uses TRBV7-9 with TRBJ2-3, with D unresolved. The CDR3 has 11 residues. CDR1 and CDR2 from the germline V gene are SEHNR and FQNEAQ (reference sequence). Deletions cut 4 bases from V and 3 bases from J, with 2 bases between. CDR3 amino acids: CASSSTDTQYF. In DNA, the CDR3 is TGTGCCAGCAGCTCAACAGATACGCAGTATTTT. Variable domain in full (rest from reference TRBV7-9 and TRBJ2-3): DTGVSQNPRHKITKRGQNVTFRCDPISEHNRLYWYRQTLGQGPEFLTYFQNEAQLEKSRLLSDRFSAERPKGSFSTLEIQRTEQGDSAMYLCASSSTDTQYFGPGTRLTVL.

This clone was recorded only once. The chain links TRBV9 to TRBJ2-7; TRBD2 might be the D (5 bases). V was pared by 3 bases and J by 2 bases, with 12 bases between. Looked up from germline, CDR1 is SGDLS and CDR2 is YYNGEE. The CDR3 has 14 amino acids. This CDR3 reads CASSARSGTYEQYF. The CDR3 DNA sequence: TGTGCCAGCAGCGCACGGTCGGGGACCTACGAGCAGTACTTC.

The chain's CDR3 is CASSSGAGTRDYGYTF. The CDR3, as DNA: TGTGCCAGCAGCTCTGGCGCCGGGACTAGGGACTATGGCTACACCTTC. This chain links TRBV5-6 with TRBJ1-2, with D maybe TRBD1 (5 bases). Germline-derived CDR1 and CDR2 are SGHDT and YYEEEE. CDR3 length equals 16 residues. Trimming removed 3 bases at V and 3 bases at J, with 18 bases between.

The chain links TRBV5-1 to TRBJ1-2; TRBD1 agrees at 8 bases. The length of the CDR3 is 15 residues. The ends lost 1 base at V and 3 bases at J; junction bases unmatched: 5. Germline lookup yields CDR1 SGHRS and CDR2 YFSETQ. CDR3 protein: CASSLRPGGDYGYTF. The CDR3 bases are TGCGCCAGCAGCTTGAGGCCAGGGGGCGACTATGGCTACACCTTC.

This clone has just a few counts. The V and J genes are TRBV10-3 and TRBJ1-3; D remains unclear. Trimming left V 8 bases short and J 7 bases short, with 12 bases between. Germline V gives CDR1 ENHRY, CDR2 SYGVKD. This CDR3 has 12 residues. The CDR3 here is CAIGRHSNTIYF. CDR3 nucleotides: TGTGCCATCGGTCGACACAGTAACACCATATATTTT.